This T cell receptor beta chain was recovered during a study of T cells in Graves' hyperthyroidism and ophthalmopathy. RNA transcripts gave rise to amplified TCR beta CDR3 regions. TCR CDR3 regions were first amplified by RT-PCR with HTBI primers. In TCRdb, the multiplex PCR reads were re-called with MiXCR into one record per CDR3 protein. This sample has under 350,000 distinct CDR3 sequences, with around 15% found just once. Diagnoses rested on clinical symptoms, serum thyroxine and TRAb, thyroid ultrasound and orbital computed tomography. The PBMCs had their origin in 8.5 to 10 ml of fresh peripheral blood. At least ten counts were recorded for this clonotype. What it binds is not known. The ends were cut back, 5 bases at V and 8 bases at J, with 22 bases in the middle. Germline lookup yields CDR1 MNHEY and CDR2 SMNVEV (reference sequence). The CDR3 is 16 amino acids. Study observations and caveats: Appearing also in blood were most of the thyroid clonotypes expanded above 0.001.

The sample comprised blood. This clonotype was sampled from a middle-aged woman with Graves' hyperthyroidism. The rearrangement joins TRBV27 to TRBJ2-1; the D gene is possibly TRBD2 (6 bases). In DNA, the CDR3 is TGTGCCAGCAGTCCAAGGGGAGCACGTTCGGGGGATGAGCAGTTCTTC. Residues: CASSPRGARSGDEQFF.